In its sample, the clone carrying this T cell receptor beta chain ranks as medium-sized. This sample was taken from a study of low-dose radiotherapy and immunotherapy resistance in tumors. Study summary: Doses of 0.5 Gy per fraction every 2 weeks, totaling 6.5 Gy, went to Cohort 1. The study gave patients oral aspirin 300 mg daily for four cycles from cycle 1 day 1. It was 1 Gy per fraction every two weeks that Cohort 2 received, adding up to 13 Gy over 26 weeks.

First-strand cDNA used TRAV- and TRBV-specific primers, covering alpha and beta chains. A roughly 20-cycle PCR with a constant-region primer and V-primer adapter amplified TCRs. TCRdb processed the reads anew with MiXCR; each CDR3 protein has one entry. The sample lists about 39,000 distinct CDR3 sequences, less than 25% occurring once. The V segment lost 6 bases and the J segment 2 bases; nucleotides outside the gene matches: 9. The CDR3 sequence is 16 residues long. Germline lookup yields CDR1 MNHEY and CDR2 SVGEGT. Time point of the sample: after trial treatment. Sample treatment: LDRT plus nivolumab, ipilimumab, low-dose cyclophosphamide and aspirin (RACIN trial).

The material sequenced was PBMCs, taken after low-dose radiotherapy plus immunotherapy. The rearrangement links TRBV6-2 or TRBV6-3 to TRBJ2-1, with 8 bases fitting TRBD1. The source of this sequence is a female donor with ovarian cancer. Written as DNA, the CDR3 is TGTGCCAGCAGAGCTGTCCGACAGGGGCCCTACAATGAGCAGTTCTTC. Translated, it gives CASRAVRQGPYNEQFF.